This T cell receptor beta chain is from a study of control samples from healthy donors and cancer patients. Between the trimmed V and J ends, which lost 3 bases and 7 bases, there was a span of 10 bases. The CDR3 runs 12 residues. CDR1 is GTSNPN and CDR2 is SVGIG in the germline V gene (reference sequence). Method: immunoSEQ multiplex PCR; TCRdb's copy keeps in-frame clones and lacks some. The sample consists of about 170,000 clones, about 93% of them appearing once. The clonotype comes from a woman aged 60-70 years in good health. The chain is built from TRBV30 and TRBJ2-1, with D possibly TRBD1 on 8 matching bases. The sequenced material came from blood. CDR3 loop: CAWRQGGNEQFF. Written as DNA, the CDR3 is TGTGCCTGGAGACAGGGGGGGAATGAGCAGTTCTTC. The complete variable domain, with remaining parts taken from reference TRBV30 and TRBJ2-1, reads SQTIHQWPATLVQPVGSPLSLECTVEGTSNPNLYWYRQAAGRGLQLLFYSVGIGQISSEVPQNLSASRPQDRQFILSSKKLLLSDSGFYLCAWRQGGNEQFFGPGTRLTVL.